The entry below describes one T cell receptor beta chain. The antigen remains unidentified. This entry belongs to a study of T cell repertoires in cytomegalovirus infection. The overall study: Based on public TCR beta signatures, there were indications of CMV infection and of a matching HLA type. General study findings and limits: Clonotypes of TCR beta that were HLA-C-restricted and CMV-specific dominated the ex vivo response. CMV carriers having the relevant HLA were flagged by cumulative public TCR beta family frequency.

From the reads, TCRdb called clonotypes with MiXCR, one entry per CDR3 protein. The sample has around 740,000 distinct CDR3 sequences; less than 40% are singletons. The CDR3 is 18 residues long. The ends lost 2 bases at V and 6 bases at J; junction bases unmatched: 10. The chain links TRBV12-3 or TRBV12-4 to TRBJ1-4; 12 bases line up with TRBD1. Sequenced input: PBMCs. The receptor comes from a human donor in good health (CMV status not recorded). Some clones in this sample may be carry-over from other donors' samples. Written as DNA, the CDR3 is TGTGCCAGCAGTTTAAAGTTGGGACAGGGGGCCAGGCATGAAAAACTGTTTTTT. Amino acid sequence: CASSLKLGQGARHEKLFF.